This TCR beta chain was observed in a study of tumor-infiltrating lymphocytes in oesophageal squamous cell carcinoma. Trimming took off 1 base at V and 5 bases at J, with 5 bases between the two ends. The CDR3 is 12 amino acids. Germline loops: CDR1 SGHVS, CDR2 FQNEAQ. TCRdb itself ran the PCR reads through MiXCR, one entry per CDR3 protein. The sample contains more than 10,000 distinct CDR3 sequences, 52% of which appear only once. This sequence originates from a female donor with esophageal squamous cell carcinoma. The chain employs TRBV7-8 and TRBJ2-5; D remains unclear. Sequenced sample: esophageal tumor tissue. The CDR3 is CASSLGRETQYF. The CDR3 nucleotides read TGTGCCAGCAGCTTAGGGCGGGAGACCCAGTACTTC.